The present entry profiles one T cell receptor beta chain with its context. What it recognizes is unknown. These data are taken from a study of cytomegalovirus exposure and HLA in healthy donors. The V segment lost 2 bases and the J segment 7 bases; nucleotides outside the gene matches: 15. The CDR3 extends over 17 amino acids. The germline V gene encodes CDR1 SEHNR and CDR2 FQNEAQ (reference sequence). Regarding the study as a whole: A list of around 160 TCR beta chains associated with cytomegalovirus was given.

Both 60 Vbeta primers and 13 Jbeta primers went into the PCR. The method was immunoSEQ multiplex PCR; TCRdb's version includes in-frame clones alone and lacks a portion of them. The sample holds about 140,000 clones, 80% seen once. The sample taken for sequencing was PBMCs. The receptor was isolated from a man in his fifties in good health and CMV-seronegative. The rearrangement uses TRBV7-9 and TRBJ1-2; TRBD1 aligns across 8 bases. The CDR3 coding sequence is TGTGCCAGCAGCTTATTCCATCGTGGGCAGGGGGCGCGTGGCTACACCTTC. This translates into CASSLFHRGQGARGYTF.